This T cell receptor beta chain was documented in a study of blood T cell repertoires in COVID-19. Authors' data handling: Amplification from reference gene primers served as the basis for estimated nucleated cell counts. TCRdb's table, derived via immunoSEQ multiplex PCR, lists solely in-frame clones and lacks some. V and J calls and clone size are those listed in that table; D and trimming were worked out from the DNA. The sample includes over 15,000 clones, 87% of them seen just once. Germline V gene lookup returns CDR1 SGHVS and CDR2 FNYEAQ. The CDR3 is 13 amino acids. The ends were cut back, 3 bases at V and 4 bases at J, with 7 bases in the middle.

Sequences were obtained from peripheral blood. The chain employs TRBV7-6 and TRBJ1-3; D gene unclear. This sequence originates from a human donor in a cohort sampled during active COVID-19. CDR3 coding DNA: TGTGCCAGCAGCTTCTCGGAGGGAAACACCATATATTTT. As protein: CASSFSEGNTIYF.